The TCR beta chain under discussion was sequenced for a study of cytomegalovirus exposure and HLA in healthy donors. By proportion, this clone is medium-sized (0.01 to 0.1%). Use of 60 Vbeta and 13 Jbeta primers characterized the PCR. Libraries were prepared by immunoSEQ multiplex PCR; TCRdb keeps only in-frame clonotypes and omits some of them. The sample consists of some 90,000 clones, approximately 64% of them appearing once. The clonotype was recovered from a boy between 10 and 17 years old in good health and CMV-seropositive. The sample comprised PBMCs.

The chain's CDR3 is CASSRTTKTEAFF. CDR3 sequence (DNA): TGTGCCAGTAGTCGTACAACTAAGACCGAAGCTTTCTTT. The J gene is TRBJ1-1, the V gene TRBV19; D gene uncertain. The CDR3 extends over 13 amino acids. Germline V lookup: CDR1 LNHDA, CDR2 SQIVND (reference sequence). V was shortened by 5 bases and J by 8 bases, with 15 bases between the two germline ends.